Below, 29 T cell receptor beta chains from the same sample are listed, as sequenced in a study of blood T cell repertoires in COVID-19. The protocol was immunoSEQ multiplex PCR, while the TCRdb copy is restricted to in-frame clones and leaves out a portion. Found here are 150,000 or so clones, over 60% of them singletons; the top ten hold roughly 2.9%. What was sequenced was PBMCs or T cells enriched from blood (not recorded which). The receptor set was obtained from a woman aged 50 to 65 who had recovered from COVID-19.

This chain links TRBV30 with TRBJ1-1; D uncertain. V lost 1 base to trimming and J lost 2 bases, with 8 bases between them. Germline assignment: CDR1 GTSNPN and CDR2 SVGIG (reference sequence). The CDR3 spans 13 residues. The CDR3 nucleotides read TGTGCCTGGAGTGAACAGTATAACACTGAAGCTTTCTTT. It is translated as CAWSEQYNTEAFF.

The V call is TRBV9, the J call TRBJ1-2, with a possible D match to TRBD1 (6 bases). The CDR3 sequence is 13 residues long. Germline V gene data show CDR1 as SGDLS and CDR2 as YYNGEE. V gave up 4 bases and J gave up 6 bases, with 13 bases separating them. The CDR3 sequence: CASSPPGVHGYTF. DNA for the CDR3: TGTGCCAGCAGCCCCCCAGGGGTGCATGGCTACACCTTC.

The chain links TRBV5-3 to TRBJ2-6, with TRBD1 matching 8 bases. TRBV5-3 is recorded as an ORF, its role being uncertain. This CDR3 is built from 19 residues. V shed 3 bases and J 0 bases; nucleotides not matched to a gene: 11. This chain's CDR3 is CARSYDRDRSSSGANVLTF. CDR3 sequence (DNA): TGTGCCAGAAGCTACGACCGGGACAGGAGCTCCTCTGGGGCCAACGTCCTGACTTTC.

The V gene is TRBV6-5, the J gene TRBJ1-2, with 11 bases lining up with TRBD1. Germline assignment: CDR1 MNHEY and CDR2 SVGAGI. V shed 5 bases, J shed 6 bases, and the junction held 8 bases outside the gene matches. The CDR3 contains 15 residues. CDR3 DNA: TGTGCCAGCAGTCTGTGGGACAGGGGGAATGATGGCTACACCTTC. Translation: CASSLWDRGNDGYTF.

The V gene is TRBV27, the J gene TRBJ2-3; D possibly corresponds to TRBD1 (6 bases). In germline, CDR1 is MNHEY, CDR2 SMNVEV (reference sequence). The CDR3 covers 13 residues. Between the trimmed V and J ends, which lost 6 bases and 1 base, there was a span of 8 bases. CDR3 sequence reads: CASRPGGTDTQYF. The CDR3 DNA is TGTGCCAGCAGGCCAGGGGGCACAGATACGCAGTATTTT.

The chain couples TRBV6-2 or TRBV6-3 to TRBJ2-7, with 12 bases aligning to TRBD2. Trimming cost V 2 bases and J 2 bases; bases outside gene matches: 1. This CDR3 region has 15 residues. Germline loops: CDR1 MNHEY, CDR2 SVGEGT. The CDR3 bases are TGTGCCAGCAGTTACCTAGCGGGGGGGCCCTACGAGCAGTACTTC. Translated, it gives CASSYLAGGPYEQYF.

The chain combines TRBV2 with TRBJ1-2, with 8 bases aligning to TRBD1. CDR3 length equals 15 residues. Trimming at V came to 4 bases and at J to 3 bases, leaving 7 bases not matched to a gene. CDR1 is SNHLY, CDR2 FYNNEI, per germline. CDR3 sequence: CASSGLRGRDYGYTF. As DNA, the CDR3 is TGTGCCAGCAGTGGCCTCAGGGGGCGCGACTATGGCTACACCTTC.

The V gene is TRBV3-1 (or the pseudogene TRBV3-2), the J gene TRBJ2-3; TRBD2 might be the D (5 bases). Germline V gene data show CDR1 as LGHDT and CDR2 as YNNKEL (reference sequence). CDR3 length equals 17 residues. V was trimmed by 0 bases and J by 0 bases, leaving 13 bases between them. This CDR3 is CASSQESPGVSTDTQYF. CDR3 nucleotides: TGTGCCAGCAGCCAAGAAAGTCCCGGGGTTAGCACAGATACGCAGTATTTT.

This clone was recorded only once. The CDR3: CAGRTPTGNTGELFF. The CDR3 nucleotides read TGTGCCGGACGGACCCCGACAGGGAACACCGGGGAGCTGTTTTTT. The rearrangement joins TRBV6-5 to TRBJ2-2; D might be TRBD1 (6 bases). The CDR3 covers 15 residues. The germline V and J ends were trimmed by 11 bases and 1 base, with 17 bases remaining between them. From germline, CDR1 is MNHEY and CDR2 SVGAGI.

This chain links TRBV6-5 with TRBJ2-7; 10 positions agree with TRBD2. The CDR3 is 14 amino acids. The germline gives CDR1 MNHEY, CDR2 SVGAGI. V lost 6 bases and J lost 4; bases outside the gene matches: 6. The CDR3 DNA sequence: TGTGCCAGCAGCTCGACTAGCGGGTTTTACGAGCAGTACTTC. Amino acids: CASSSTSGFYEQYF.

This rearrangement joins TRBV12-5 to TRBJ2-5, with 7 nucleotides matching TRBD1. Per the germline V gene, CDR1 is LGHNT and CDR2 is FRNRAP. This CDR3 has 14 residues. The V segment lost 1 base and the J segment 5 bases; nucleotides outside the gene matches: 4. The CDR3 sequence: CASGLGQGKETQYF. CDR3 DNA: TGTGCTAGTGGTTTGGGACAGGGAAAGGAGACCCAGTACTTC.

This clone was recorded a few times. The chain carries TRBV5-4 and TRBJ1-5; D unclear. Germline CDR1 reads SGHNT; CDR2 reads YYREEE (reference sequence). V was clipped by 4 bases and J by 3 bases, with 11 bases between them. The CDR3 extends over 14 amino acids. The CDR3 DNA sequence: TGTGCCAGCAGCCACAGCCCGGACAATCAGCCCCAGCATTTT. It yields the protein CASSHSPDNQPQHF.

This sequence joins TRBV5-1 and TRBJ2-7; D might be TRBD2 (6 bases). Germline values: CDR1 SGHRS, CDR2 YFSETQ. The CDR3 sequence is 15 residues long. V gave up 4 bases and J gave up 2 bases, with 16 bases separating them. The DNA for the CDR3 is TGCGCCAGCAGCGTTCGGGAGTCGGCAACCTACGAGCAGTACTTC. Translating it yields CASSVRESATYEQYF.

The chain carries TRBV6-5 and TRBJ2-7; 10 bases match TRBD1. V dropped 5 bases and J dropped 7; count of bases not matched to a gene: 11. The CDR3 contains 15 residues. Germline CDR1 and CDR2: MNHEY and SVGAGI. The CDR3 nucleotides read TGTGCCAGCAGTCACCAACCGGGACAGGGGCTTGAGCAGTACTTC. Translation: CASSHQPGQGLEQYF.

V gene TRBV30 combines with J gene TRBJ1-3; 7 nucleotides align to TRBD1. J was trimmed by 3 bases and V by 5 bases; bases with no gene match: 4. This CDR3 is built from 13 residues. CDR1 and CDR2 from the germline V gene are GTSNPN and SVGIG (reference sequence). CDR3 nucleotide sequence: TGTGCCTGGTCGGGACAGATTGGAAACACCATATATTTT. This gives the protein CAWSGQIGNTIYF.

J is TRBJ2-1 and V is TRBV10-2; 9 nucleotides match TRBD2. The V and J ends lost 0 bases and 7 bases, in that order; junction bases with no gene match: 7. The CDR3 has 16 residues. From germline, CDR1 is WSHSY and CDR2 SAAADI. CDR3 amino acids: CASSESGGGASNEQFF. DNA for the CDR3: TGCGCCAGCAGTGAGTCCGGCGGGGGGGCATCGAATGAGCAGTTCTTC.

The chain has TRBV6-5 and TRBJ2-7; D possibly corresponds to TRBD2 (5 bases). Trimming shortened V by 8 bases and J by 3 bases, and 8 bases separated the two germline ends. The length of the CDR3 is 11 residues. Germline CDR1 reads MNHEY; CDR2 reads SVGAGI. CDR3 DNA sequence: TGTGCCAGCCGGGAAAACTACGAGCAGTACTTC. This sequence encodes CASRENYEQYF.

The rearrangement uses TRBV18 and TRBJ1-1; D is uncertain. The CDR3 is 15 amino acids. Looked up from germline, CDR1 is KGHSH and CDR2 is LQKENI. The V and J ends lost 0 bases and 0 bases respectively, with 8 bases between them. The chain's CDR3 is CASSPPSSLNTEAFF. DNA for the CDR3: TGTGCCAGCTCACCACCATCGTCCTTGAACACTGAAGCTTTCTTT. Looking up the rest from reference TRBV18 and TRBJ1-1 gives the full variable domain: NAGVMQNPRHLVRRRGQEARLRCSPMKGHSHVYWYRQLPEEGLKFMVYLQKENIIDESGMPKERFSAEFPKEGPSILRIQQVVRGDSAAYFCASSPPSSLNTEAFFGQGTRLTVV.

V and J are TRBV7-9 and TRBJ2-5; D might be TRBD2 (5 bases). CDR1 and CDR2 from the germline V gene are SEHNR and FQNEAQ (reference sequence). The CDR3 runs 15 residues. Trimming stripped 1 base from V and 5 bases from J, with 14 bases between. The CDR3 loop is CASSLGGSSLETQYF. The CDR3 region has the DNA TGTGCCAGCAGCTTAGGAGGGAGTTCCTTGGAGACCCAGTACTTC. The whole variable domain, filled in from reference TRBV7-9 and TRBJ2-5, reads DTGVSQNPRHKITKRGQNVTFRCDPISEHNRLYWYRQTLGQGPEFLTYFQNEAQLEKSRLLSDRFSAERPKGSFSTLEIQRTEQGDSAMYLCASSLGGSSLETQYFGPGTRLLVL.

Details on this clone: The junction departs from the called germline gene at one end, perhaps through a read error. V and J are TRBV5-8 and TRBJ2-3; the D gene is possibly TRBD2 (5 bases). In germline, CDR1 is SGHTS, CDR2 YDEGEE. This CDR3 is 14 amino acids long. The CDR3 DNA reads TGTGCCAGCAGCCTCAGGTCTAGCATAGATACGCAGTATTTT. Its protein is CASSLRSSIDTQYF.

The rearrangement uses TRBV7-2 and TRBJ2-3, with 12 bases fitting TRBD2. The V segment lost 5 bases and the J segment 4 bases; nucleotides outside the gene matches: 13. Germline assignment: CDR1 SGHTA and CDR2 FQGNSA. This CDR3 has 18 amino acids. The CDR3 nucleotides are TGTGCCAGCAGCCCTCGAGCGACTAGCGGGAGATGGGCAGATACGCAGTATTTT. This sequence encodes CASSPRATSGRWADTQYF.

V gene TRBV30 combines with J gene TRBJ2-1; D is possibly TRBD1 (6 bases). Germline assignment: CDR1 GTSNPN and CDR2 SVGIG (reference sequence). The CDR3 has 17 amino acids. With 0 bases removed from V and 7 bases from J, the gap between germline ends came to 22 bases. CDR3: CAWSVRSLGGARNEQFF. CDR3 sequence (DNA): TGTGCCTGGAGTGTAAGGTCATTAGGGGGAGCGAGAAATGAGCAGTTCTTC.

The gene calls are TRBV3-1 (or the pseudogene TRBV3-2) and TRBJ1-6; D is unclear. The CDR3 is 15 residues long. Germline V gene lookup returns CDR1 LGHDT and CDR2 YNNKEL (reference sequence). Trimming removed 4 bases from V and 6 bases from J, with 13 bases in between. The CDR3 nucleotides read TGTGCCAGCAGCCCGGAAGCGGGTGGTAATTCACCCCTCCACTTT. It translates to CASSPEAGGNSPLHF.

The chain combines TRBV19 with TRBJ2-4, with a possible D match to TRBD1 (5 bases). Trimming shortened V by 5 bases and J by 5 bases, and 16 bases separated the two germline ends. Looked up from germline, CDR1 is LNHDA and CDR2 is SQIVND (reference sequence). This CDR3 spans 15 amino acids. DNA for the CDR3: TGTGCCAGTAGTCCCTCCCGACAGCCACAAAACATTCAGTACTTC. Translated, it gives CASSPSRQPQNIQYF.

This chain links TRBV11-1 with TRBJ2-5; 8 bases are a match to TRBD2. Germline CDR1 and CDR2: SGHAT and FQDESV (reference sequence). The CDR3 spans 16 residues. The V and J ends lost 7 bases and 3 bases, in that order; junction bases with no gene match: 13. The CDR3 DNA follows: TGTGCCAGCACGATTGGGCACCGGGGGGGCGAAGAGACCCAGTACTTC. Protein sequence: CASTIGHRGGEETQYF.

The sample holds many counts of this clone. This sequence joins TRBV7-8 and TRBJ2-5; 8 nucleotides agree with TRBD1. Germline V gene sequence: CDR1 SGHVS, CDR2 FQNEAQ. The length of the CDR3 is 16 residues. The ends lost 8 bases at V and 0 bases at J; junction bases unmatched: 11. The CDR3 bases are TGTGCCAGCCGAGCCCGGGACAGGATGTACCAAGAGACCCAGTACTTC. It codes for CASRARDRMYQETQYF.

This rearrangement joins TRBV7-3 to TRBJ2-2; TRBD1 matches 7 bases. Germline V CDR1 and CDR2: SGHTA, FQGTGA. With V trimmed by 0 bases and J by 4 bases, 2 bases remained unmatched. The CDR3 runs to 15 residues. In nucleotides, the CDR3 is TGTGCCAGCAGCTTAACAGGGGGCAGCACCGGGGAGCTGTTTTTT. This encodes CASSLTGGSTGELFF.

V is TRBV5-5 and J is TRBJ2-5; D perhaps matches TRBD1 (5 bases). Germline CDR1 is SGHKS and CDR2 is YYEKEE (reference sequence). The germline V and J ends were trimmed by 0 bases and 0 bases, with 12 bases remaining between them. This CDR3 is 16 amino acids long. DNA for the CDR3: TGTGCCAGCAGCTTGGCTTGGCAGGGTGACCAAGAGACCCAGTACTTC. It encodes CASSLAWQGDQETQYF. Using reference TRBV5-5 and TRBJ2-5 for the parts outside the CDR3, the full variable domain is DAGVTQSPTHLIKTRGQQVTLRCSPISGHKSVSWYQQVLGQGPQFIFQYYEKEERGRGNFPDRFSARQFPNYSSELNVNALLLGDSALYLCASSLAWQGDQETQYFGPGTRLLVL.

The chain recombines TRBV3-1 (or the pseudogene TRBV3-2) with TRBJ1-2; D may be TRBD1 (5 bases). CDR1 and CDR2 (germline): LGHDT, YNNKEL (reference sequence). Trimming shortened V by 6 bases and J by 8 bases, and 16 bases separated the two germline ends. The CDR3 runs 13 residues. CDR3 protein: CASSFVGGEGYTF. The CDR3 coding sequence is TGTGCCAGCAGTTTCGTGGGGGGAGAGGGCTACACCTTC.